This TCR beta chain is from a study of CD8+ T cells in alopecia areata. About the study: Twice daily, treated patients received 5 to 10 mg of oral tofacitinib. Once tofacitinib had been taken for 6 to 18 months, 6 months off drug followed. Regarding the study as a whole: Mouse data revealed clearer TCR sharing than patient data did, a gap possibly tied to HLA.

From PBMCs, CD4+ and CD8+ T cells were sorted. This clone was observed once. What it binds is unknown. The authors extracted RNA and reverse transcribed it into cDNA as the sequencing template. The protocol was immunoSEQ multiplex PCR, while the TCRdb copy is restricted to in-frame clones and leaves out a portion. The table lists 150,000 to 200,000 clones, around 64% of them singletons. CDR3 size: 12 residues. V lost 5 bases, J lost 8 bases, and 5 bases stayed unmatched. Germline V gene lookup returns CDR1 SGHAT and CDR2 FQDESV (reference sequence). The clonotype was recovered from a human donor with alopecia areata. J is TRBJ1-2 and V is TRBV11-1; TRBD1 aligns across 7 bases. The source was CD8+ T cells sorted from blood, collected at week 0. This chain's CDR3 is CASSRQGFGYTF. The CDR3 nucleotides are TGTGCCAGCAGCCGACAGGGTTTCGGCTACACCTTC. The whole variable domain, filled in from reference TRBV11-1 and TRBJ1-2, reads EAEVAQSPRYKITEKSQAVAFWCDPISGHATLYWYRQILGQGPELLVQFQDESVVDDSQLPKDRFSAERLKGVDSTLKIQPAELGDSAMYLCASSRQGFGYTFGSGTRLTVV.